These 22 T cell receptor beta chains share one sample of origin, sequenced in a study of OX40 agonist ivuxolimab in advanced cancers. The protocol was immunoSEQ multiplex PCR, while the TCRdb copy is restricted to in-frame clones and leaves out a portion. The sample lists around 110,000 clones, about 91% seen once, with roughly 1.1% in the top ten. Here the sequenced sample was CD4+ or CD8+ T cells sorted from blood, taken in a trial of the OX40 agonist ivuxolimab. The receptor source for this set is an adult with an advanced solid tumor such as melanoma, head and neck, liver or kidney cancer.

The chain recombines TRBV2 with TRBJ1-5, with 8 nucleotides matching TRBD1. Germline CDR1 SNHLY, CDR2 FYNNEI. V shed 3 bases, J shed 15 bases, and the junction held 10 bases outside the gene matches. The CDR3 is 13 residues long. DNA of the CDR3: TGTGCCAGCAGTGACCGGGACAGGCTTTATTCGCATTTT. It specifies CASSDRDRLYSHF.

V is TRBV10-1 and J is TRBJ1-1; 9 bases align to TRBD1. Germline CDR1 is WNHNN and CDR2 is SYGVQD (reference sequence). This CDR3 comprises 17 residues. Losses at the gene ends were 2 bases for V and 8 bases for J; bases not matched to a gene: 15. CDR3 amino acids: CASSEGQGHWAGVEAFF. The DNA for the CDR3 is TGCGCCAGCAGTGAGGGACAGGGGCATTGGGCCGGAGTCGAAGCTTTCTTT.

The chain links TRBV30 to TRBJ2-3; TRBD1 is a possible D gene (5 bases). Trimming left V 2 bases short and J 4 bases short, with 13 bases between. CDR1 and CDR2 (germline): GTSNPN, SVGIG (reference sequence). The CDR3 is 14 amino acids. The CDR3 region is CAWSRKGLADTQYF. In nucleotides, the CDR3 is TGTGCCTGGAGTCGAAAGGGGCTGGCAGATACGCAGTATTTT.

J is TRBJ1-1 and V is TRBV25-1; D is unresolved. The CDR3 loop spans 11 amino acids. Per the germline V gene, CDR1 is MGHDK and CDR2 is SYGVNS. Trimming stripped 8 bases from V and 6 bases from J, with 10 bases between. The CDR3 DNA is TGTGCCAGCCTAAAGGGATCTGAAGCTTTCTTT. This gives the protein CASLKGSEAFF.

CDR3 sequence reads: CASSLSTSRGSHEQFF. CDR3 DNA sequence: TGTGCCAGCAGTTTATCTACATCTAGAGGGAGCCATGAGCAGTTCTTC. The chain couples TRBV28 to TRBJ2-1; the D gene is possibly TRBD2 (5 bases). Per the germline V gene, CDR1 is MDHEN and CDR2 is SYDVKM. This CDR3 is built from 16 residues. V lost 1 base to trimming and J lost 8 bases, with 18 bases between them.

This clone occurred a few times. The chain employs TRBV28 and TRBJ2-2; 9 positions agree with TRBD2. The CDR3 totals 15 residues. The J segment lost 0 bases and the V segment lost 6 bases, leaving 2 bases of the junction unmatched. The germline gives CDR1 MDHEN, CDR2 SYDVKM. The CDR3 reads CASRLAGANTGELFF. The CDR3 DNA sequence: TGTGCCAGCAGATTAGCGGGAGCGAACACCGGGGAGCTGTTTTTT.

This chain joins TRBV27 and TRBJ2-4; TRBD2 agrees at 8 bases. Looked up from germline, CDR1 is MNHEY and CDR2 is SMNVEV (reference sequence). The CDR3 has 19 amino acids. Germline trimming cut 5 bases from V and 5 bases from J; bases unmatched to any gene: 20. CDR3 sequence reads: CASSLQAGVRSGGENIQYF. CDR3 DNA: TGTGCCAGCAGTCTTCAAGCGGGAGTTCGGTCAGGAGGGGAAAACATTCAGTACTTC.

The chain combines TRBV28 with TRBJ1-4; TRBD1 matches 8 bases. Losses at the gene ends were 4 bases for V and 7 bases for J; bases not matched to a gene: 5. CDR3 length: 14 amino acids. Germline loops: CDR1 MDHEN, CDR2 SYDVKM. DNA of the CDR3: TGTGCCAGCAGTTCCACAGGGGGAGTTGAAAAACTGTTTTTT. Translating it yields CASSSTGGVEKLFF. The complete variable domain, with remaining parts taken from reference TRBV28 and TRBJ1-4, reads DVKVTQSSRYLVKRTGEKVFLECVQDMDHENMFWYRQDPGLGLRLIYFSYDVKMKEKGDIPEGYSVSREKKERFSLILESASTNQTSMYLCASSSTGGVEKLFFGSGTQLSVL.

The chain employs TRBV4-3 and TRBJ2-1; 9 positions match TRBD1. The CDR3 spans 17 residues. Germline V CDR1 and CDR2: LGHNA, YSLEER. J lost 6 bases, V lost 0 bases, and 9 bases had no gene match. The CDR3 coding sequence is TGCGCCAGCAGCCAAGAGCCCTTCGGACAGGGGAGCAATGAGCAGTTCTTC. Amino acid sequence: CASSQEPFGQGSNEQFF.

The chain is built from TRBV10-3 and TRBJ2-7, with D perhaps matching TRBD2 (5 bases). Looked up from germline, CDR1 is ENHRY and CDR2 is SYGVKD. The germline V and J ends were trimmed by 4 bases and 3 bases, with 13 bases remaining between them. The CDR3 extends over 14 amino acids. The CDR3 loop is CAISGWTDNYEQYF. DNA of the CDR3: TGTGCCATCAGTGGCTGGACTGATAACTACGAGCAGTACTTC.

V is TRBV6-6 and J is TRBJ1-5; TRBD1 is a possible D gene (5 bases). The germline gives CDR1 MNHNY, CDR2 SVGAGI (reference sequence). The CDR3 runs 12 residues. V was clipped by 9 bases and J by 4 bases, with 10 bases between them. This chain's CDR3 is CASRQNNQPQHF. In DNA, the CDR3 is TGTGCCAGTCGACAGAATAATCAGCCCCAGCATTTT.

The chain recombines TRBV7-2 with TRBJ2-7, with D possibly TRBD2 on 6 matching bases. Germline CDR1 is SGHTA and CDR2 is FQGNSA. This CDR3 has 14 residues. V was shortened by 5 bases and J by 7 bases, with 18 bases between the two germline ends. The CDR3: CASSPWRGSEEQYF. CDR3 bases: TGTGCCAGCAGCCCTTGGCGGGGTTCAGAGGAGCAGTACTTC.

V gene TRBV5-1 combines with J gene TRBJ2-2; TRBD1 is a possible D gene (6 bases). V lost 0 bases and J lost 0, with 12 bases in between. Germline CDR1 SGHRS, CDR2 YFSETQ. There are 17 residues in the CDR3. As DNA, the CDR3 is TGCGCCAGCAGCTTGGCGTCGACAGGCCCGAACACCGGGGAGCTGTTTTTT. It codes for CASSLASTGPNTGELFF.

CDR3 residues: CASSDSPRSANYGYTF. DNA for the CDR3: TGTGCCAGCAGTGACTCCCCGCGCTCAGCTAACTATGGCTACACCTTC. The J gene is TRBJ1-2, the V gene TRBV6-4; the D is unclear. The CDR3 is 16 amino acids. The germline gives CDR1 MRHNA, CDR2 SNTAGT. V was pared by 0 bases and J by 0 bases, with 11 bases between.

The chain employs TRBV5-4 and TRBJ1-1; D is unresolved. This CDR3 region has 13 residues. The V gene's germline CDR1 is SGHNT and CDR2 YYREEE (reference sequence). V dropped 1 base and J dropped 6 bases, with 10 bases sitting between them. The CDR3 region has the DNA TGTGCCAGCAGCTTGAGGCAGAGAGCTGAAGCTTTCTTT. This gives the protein CASSLRQRAEAFF.

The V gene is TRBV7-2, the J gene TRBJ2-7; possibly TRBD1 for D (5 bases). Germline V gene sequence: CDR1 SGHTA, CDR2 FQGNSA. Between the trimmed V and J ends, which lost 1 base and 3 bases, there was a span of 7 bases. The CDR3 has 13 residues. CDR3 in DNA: TGTGCCAGCAGCTTAGGTGACAGCTACGAGCAGTACTTC. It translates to CASSLGDSYEQYF.

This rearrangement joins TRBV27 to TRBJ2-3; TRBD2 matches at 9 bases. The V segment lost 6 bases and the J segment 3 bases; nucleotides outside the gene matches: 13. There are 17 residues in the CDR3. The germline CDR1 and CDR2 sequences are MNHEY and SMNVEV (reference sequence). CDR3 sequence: CASSHSGRTPRTDTQYF. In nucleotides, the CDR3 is TGTGCCAGCAGCCACAGCGGGAGGACCCCACGGACAGATACGCAGTATTTT.

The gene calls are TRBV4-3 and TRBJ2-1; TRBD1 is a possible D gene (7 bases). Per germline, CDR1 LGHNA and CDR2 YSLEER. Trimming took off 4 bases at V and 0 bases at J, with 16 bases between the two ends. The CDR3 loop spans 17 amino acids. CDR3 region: CASSRGGGDSSYNEQFF. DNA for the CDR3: TGCGCCAGCAGCCGTGGCGGCGGGGACAGCTCCTACAATGAGCAGTTCTTC.

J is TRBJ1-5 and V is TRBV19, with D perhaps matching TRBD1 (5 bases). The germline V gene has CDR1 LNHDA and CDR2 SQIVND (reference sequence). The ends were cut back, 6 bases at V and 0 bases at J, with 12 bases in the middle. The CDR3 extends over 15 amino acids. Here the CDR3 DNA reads TGTGCCAGTAGAGGACAAGCCTATAGCAATCAGCCCCAGCATTTT. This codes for CASRGQAYSNQPQHF.

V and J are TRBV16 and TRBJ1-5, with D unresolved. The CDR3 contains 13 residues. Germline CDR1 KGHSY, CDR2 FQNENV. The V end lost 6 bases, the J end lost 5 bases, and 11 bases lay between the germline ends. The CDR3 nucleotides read TGTGCCAGCAGTGAGGAATATGATCAGCCCCAGCATTTT. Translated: CASSEEYDQPQHF.

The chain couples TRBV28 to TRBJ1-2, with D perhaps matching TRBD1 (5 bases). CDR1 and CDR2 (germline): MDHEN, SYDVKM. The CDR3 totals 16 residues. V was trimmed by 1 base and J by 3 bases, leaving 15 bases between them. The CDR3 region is CASSLSAGGPYYGYTF. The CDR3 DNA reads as TGTGCCAGCAGTTTATCGGCGGGGGGACCTTACTATGGCTACACCTTC.

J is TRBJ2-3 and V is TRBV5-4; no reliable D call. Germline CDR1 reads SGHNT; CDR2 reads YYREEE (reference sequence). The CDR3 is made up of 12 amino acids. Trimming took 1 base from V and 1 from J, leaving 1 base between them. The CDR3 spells CASSLRTDTQYF. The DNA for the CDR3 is TGTGCCAGCAGCTTGCGCACAGATACGCAGTATTTT.